A selection of T cell receptor beta chains follows, all from one sample in a study of T cells in localized non-small cell lung cancer. Profiled with immunoSEQ multiplex PCR; TCRdb holds only in-frame clones, not every one. The sample holds some 10,000 clones, roughly 77% seen once. The sample in question was peripheral blood, obtained before any cancer treatment. The receptors stem from a male donor at least 60 years old with stage I lung adenocarcinoma. Each CDR3 is given with its conserved first and last residue. Fields, in order: clone size, V gene, D gene, CDR3 length, J gene, CDR3 DNA, CDR3 protein. The D gene is left open where the match is weak. Where a row states a size, it is once, few, many or the class of an expanded clone; other rows omit it.

size: .; V: TRBV5-4; D: TRBD1; length: 15; J: TRBJ2-7; DNA: TGTGCCAGCAGCCCGGCTATGGGACAGGCCTTCGAGCAGTACTTC; CDR3: CASSPAMGQAFEQYF
size: once; V: TRBV6-6; D: .; length: 13; J: TRBJ2-7; DNA: TGTGCCAGCAGTTACGTGGGAGCCTACGAGCAGTACTTC; CDR3: CASSYVGAYEQYF
size: few; V: TRBV27; D: .; length: 15; J: TRBJ2-1; DNA: TGTGCCAGCAGTTTGCGTGGGACTGTCAACAATGAGCAGTTCTTC; CDR3: CASSLRGTVNNEQFF
size: .; V: TRBV4-1; D: .; length: 16; J: TRBJ2-1; DNA: TGCGCCAGCAGCCAAGATAGACAGGGACTACTGAGAGGGCAGTTCTTC; CDR3: CASSQDRQGLLRGQFF
size: .; V: TRBV2; D: TRBD1; length: 15; J: TRBJ2-7; DNA: TGTGCCAGCAGTCCAGACCCCGGGACAGGATACGAGCAGTACTTC; CDR3: CASSPDPGTGYEQYF
size: .; V: TRBV27; D: .; length: 16; J: TRBJ2-7; DNA: TGTGCCAGCAGTTCGACAGACATCTCAAAAACCTATGGGCAGTACTTC; CDR3: CASSSTDISKTYGQYF
size: .; V: TRBV4-2; D: TRBD1; length: 18; J: TRBJ1-3; DNA: TGTGCCAGCAGCCACTACCAGGCAGGGGGCAATGTTGGAAACACCATATATTTT; CDR3: CASSHYQAGGNVGNTIYF
size: .; V: TRBV5-4; D: TRBD1; length: 19; J: TRBJ1-5; DNA: TGTGCCAGCAGCCAAGGATTTGGACAGGGGGGTACTAGCAATCAGCCCCAGCATTTT; CDR3: CASSQGFGQGGTSNQPQHF
size: few; V: TRBV5-1; D: TRBD1; length: 13; J: TRBJ1-1; DNA: TGCGCCAGTAGACAGGGTCAAAACACTGAAGCTTTCTTT; CDR3: CASRQGQNTEAFF
size: .; V: TRBV21-1; D: .; length: 14; J: TRBJ2-7; DNA: TGTGCCAGCACCATAGGTAGGAGTGTACACGAGCAGTACTTC; CDR3: CASTIGRSVHEQYF
size: .; V: TRBV27; D: .; length: 15; J: TRBJ2-2; DNA: TGTGCCAGCAGTTCAGGGAACCCGAACACCGGGGAGCTGTTTTTT; CDR3: CASSSGNPNTGELFF
size: .; V: TRBV18; D: .; length: 12; J: TRBJ2-5; DNA: TGTGCCAGCTCACCACCGGGAGAGACCCAGTACTTC; CDR3: CASSPPGETQYF
size: .; V: TRBV19; D: TRBD2; length: 16; J: TRBJ2-1; DNA: TGTGCCAGTGATAGCGGGGGGGCCGGTTCCTACAATGAGCAGTTCTTC; CDR3: CASDSGGAGSYNEQFF
size: .; V: TRBV27; D: TRBD2; length: 15; J: TRBJ2-3; DNA: TGTGCCAGCAGACTTAGCGGGGGCAGCACAGATACGCAGTATTTT; CDR3: CASRLSGGSTDTQYF
size: .; V: TRBV7-2; D: .; length: 14; J: TRBJ1-2; DNA: TGTGCCAGCAGCCATTCCTTAGGGGGTAATGGCTACACCTTC; CDR3: CASSHSLGGNGYTF
size: .; V: TRBV29-1; D: .; length: 15; J: TRBJ1-4; DNA: TGCAGCGTTGGGCGAGGGGGGGCAGAAGATGAAAAACTGTTTTTT; CDR3: CSVGRGGAEDEKLFF
size: .; V: TRBV5-1; D: .; length: 13; J: TRBJ1-1; DNA: TGCGCCAGCAGCTTTTCGCTGAACACTGAAGCTTTCTTT; CDR3: CASSFSLNTEAFF
size: .; V: TRBV27; D: .; length: 14; J: TRBJ2-7; DNA: TGTGCCAGCAGTTTGTGTTTAGCAGACTACGAGCAGTACTTC; CDR3: CASSLCLADYEQYF
size: .; V: TRBV5-6; D: .; length: 14; J: TRBJ1-2; DNA: TGTGCCAGCAGCTTGGGACAGCAACCTTATGGCTACACCTTC; CDR3: CASSLGQQPYGYTF
size: .; V: TRBV27; D: TRBD1; length: 18; J: TRBJ2-6; DNA: TGTGCCAGCAGACCCCCAGGGGGCTCCTACTCTGGGGCCAACGTCCTGACTTTC; CDR3: CASRPPGGSYSGANVLTF
size: .; V: TRBV5-1; D: .; length: 13; J: TRBJ1-2; DNA: TGCGCCAGCAGCTTGGGGAATCGGTATGGCTACACCTTC; CDR3: CASSLGNRYGYTF
size: once; V: TRBV29-1; D: .; length: 11; J: TRBJ1-1; DNA: TGCAGCGTTGTCCCGAACACTGAAGCTTTCTTT; CDR3: CSVVPNTEAFF
size: .; V: TRBV5-6; D: .; length: 15; J: TRBJ1-2; DNA: TGTGCCAGCAGCTTGGTCGGAGACCCTGGCTATGGCTACACCTTC; CDR3: CASSLVGDPGYGYTF
size: .; V: TRBV27; D: .; length: 14; J: TRBJ1-4; DNA: TGTGCCAGCAGTCGGGGGCGCGGTAATGAAAAACTGTTTTTT; CDR3: CASSRGRGNEKLFF
size: .; V: TRBV7-3; D: TRBD1; length: 18; J: TRBJ2-2; DNA: TGTGCCAGCAGCCCGCCCGGGACAGGGAAGGCTCAGGCCGGGGAGCTGTTTTTT; CDR3: CASSPPGTGKAQAGELFF
size: .; V: TRBV10-3; D: .; length: 22; J: TRBJ2-7; DNA: TGTGCCATCAGACAACGGGTGCAGATGAAAACCACGAAGGACAGCGTGATCCACGAGCAGTACTTC; CDR3: CAIRQRVQMKTTKDSVIHEQYF
size: few; V: TRBV10-3; D: .; length: 11; J: TRBJ1-1; DNA: TGTGCCATCAGGCTAAACACTGAAGCTTTCTTT; CDR3: CAIRLNTEAFF
size: .; V: TRBV7-2; D: .; length: 16; J: TRBJ2-3; DNA: TGTGCCAGCAGCAGACGGGACCAGGGTTCCACAGATACGCAGTATTTT; CDR3: CASSRRDQGSTDTQYF
size: .; V: TRBV5-1; D: TRBD1; length: 15; J: TRBJ2-7; DNA: TGCGCCAGCAGCTCCGCGACAGGGACCTCCTACGAGCAGTACTTC; CDR3: CASSSATGTSYEQYF
size: .; V: TRBV5-1; D: .; length: 14; J: TRBJ2-1; DNA: TGCGCCAGCAGCCAGGACAAAGCCTACAATGAGCAGTTCTTC; CDR3: CASSQDKAYNEQFF
size: once; V: TRBV10-1; D: TRBD2; length: 16; J: TRBJ2-3; DNA: TGCGCCAGCAGTGCTCTAGCGGGGGACCGCACAGATACGCAGTATTTT; CDR3: CASSALAGDRTDTQYF
size: .; V: TRBV28; D: TRBD1; length: 19; J: TRBJ1-5; DNA: TGTGCCAGCAGTTCAAACAACCTCTACAGGGGAAAAAACAATCAGCCCCAGCATTTT; CDR3: CASSSNNLYRGKNNQPQHF
size: once; V: TRBV9; D: .; length: 14; J: TRBJ2-1; DNA: TGTGCCAGCAGCGTAGCCGCCAGGGACAATGAGCAGTTCTTC; CDR3: CASSVAARDNEQFF
size: .; V: TRBV4-3; D: TRBD1; length: 15; J: TRBJ1-4; DNA: TGCGCCAGCAGCCGTTCAGGGGGCAGGTTGGAAAAACTGTTTTTT; CDR3: CASSRSGGRLEKLFF
size: .; V: TRBV2; D: TRBD2; length: 16; J: TRBJ2-4; DNA: TGTGCCAGCAGTAAAATGAGCGGGGGGGCGTTAGACATTCAGTACTTC; CDR3: CASSKMSGGALDIQYF
size: .; V: TRBV5-1; D: .; length: 13; J: TRBJ2-5; DNA: TGCGCCAGCAGCCGAGGCGGTACGGAGACCCAGTACTTC; CDR3: CASSRGGTETQYF
size: .; V: TRBV4-3; D: TRBD1; length: 15; J: TRBJ1-2; DNA: TGCGCCAGCAGCCAAGATGCAGGGGGCTTGTATGGCTACACCTTC; CDR3: CASSQDAGGLYGYTF
size: .; V: TRBV12-2; D: .; length: 16; J: TRBJ2-7; DNA: TGTGCAAGTCGCTTAGCGTTTAGCCCTGGAGCATGCGAGCAGTACTTC; CDR3: CASRLAFSPGACEQYF
size: .; V: TRBV7-2; D: .; length: 14; J: TRBJ1-2; DNA: TGTGCCAGCAGCCGTTCCGACAGGAACTATGGCTACACCTTC; CDR3: CASSRSDRNYGYTF
size: once; V: TRBV10-3; D: .; length: 14; J: TRBJ2-5; DNA: TGTGCCATCAGTGAGTCGGACAGCCCTAGCACCCAGTACTTC; CDR3: CAISESDSPSTQYF
size: .; V: TRBV19; D: .; length: 15; J: TRBJ2-2; DNA: TGTGCCAGTGCCATACAGGGGGGGCGAGCCGGGGAGCTGTTTTTT; CDR3: CASAIQGGRAGELFF
size: .; V: TRBV19; D: .; length: 14; J: TRBJ1-1; DNA: TGTGCCAGTAACAGAGGGATGAGGAACACTGAAGCTTTCTTT; CDR3: CASNRGMRNTEAFF
size: .; V: TRBV28; D: TRBD1; length: 15; J: TRBJ2-1; DNA: TGTGCCAGCATGGCAGGGGGATCCTCCTACAATGAGCAGTTCTTC; CDR3: CASMAGGSSYNEQFF
size: .; V: TRBV7-8; D: .; length: 13; J: TRBJ2-7; DNA: TGTGCCAGCAGCTTTGGGGGCTCCTACGAGCAGTACTTC; CDR3: CASSFGGSYEQYF
size: .; V: TRBV5-4; D: TRBD1; length: 16; J: TRBJ1-3; DNA: TGTGCCAGCAGCCCCGGACAGGGAAACTCTGGAAACACCATATATTTT; CDR3: CASSPGQGNSGNTIYF
size: .; V: TRBV13; D: .; length: 14; J: TRBJ1-5; DNA: TGTGCCAGCAGCTCTATGGGGGGGGCGCAGCCCCAGCATTTT; CDR3: CASSSMGGAQPQHF
size: .; V: TRBV19; D: .; length: 13; J: TRBJ2-7; DNA: TGTGCCAGTAGTCCTGGCACGGGCTACGAGCAGTACTTC; CDR3: CASSPGTGYEQYF